The 16 T cell receptor beta chains presented below share a single source sample, sequenced in a study of blood T cell repertoires in COVID-19. This table comes from immunoSEQ multiplex PCR, and its TCRdb copy is limited to in-frame clones, with some not included. The sample shows 250,000 to 350,000 clones, nearly 90% of them seen only once. The sequenced material came from PBMCs or T cells enriched from blood (not recorded which). All receptors derive from a woman in her late teens or twenties with acute COVID-19.

V usage is TRBV10-3 and J usage is TRBJ2-7; TRBD1 aligns across 12 bases. The CDR3 runs to 20 residues. With 6 bases clipped from V and 2 bases from J, the junction kept 20 bases outside the gene matches. The V gene's germline CDR1 is ENHRY and CDR2 SYGVKD. CDR3 sequence: CAISGGRDRGRLAVTYEQYF. In nucleotides, the CDR3 is TGTGCCATCAGCGGAGGTCGGGACAGGGGGCGACTAGCGGTCACCTACGAGCAGTACTTC.

The rearrangement links TRBV5-1 to TRBJ2-1; D uncertain. CDR3 length equals 11 residues. Per the germline V gene, CDR1 is SGHRS and CDR2 is YFSETQ. Between the trimmed V and J ends, which lost 0 bases and 10 bases, there was a span of 5 bases. The CDR3 loop reads CASSLDGEQFF. The CDR3 bases are TGCGCCAGCAGCTTGGACGGGGAGCAGTTCTTC.

This clone showed up just once. The V call is TRBV30, the J call TRBJ1-4, with D possibly being TRBD1 (5 bases). Trimming took 0 bases from V and 4 from J, leaving 12 bases between them. This CDR3 comprises 15 residues. Germline CDR1 GTSNPN, CDR2 SVGIG (reference sequence). The CDR3: CAWSVLGTGNEKLFF. CDR3 coding DNA: TGTGCCTGGAGTGTACTCGGGACTGGTAATGAAAAACTGTTTTTT.

The V gene is TRBV5-4, the J gene TRBJ2-1; 8 bases map to TRBD1. CDR3 size: 15 residues. Trimming took 1 base from V and 7 from J; bases not matched to a gene: 7. Germline values: CDR1 SGHNT, CDR2 YYREEE (reference sequence). CDR3 loop: CASSLMTGQVNEQFF. The CDR3 nucleotides are TGTGCCAGCAGCTTGATGACGGGACAGGTTAATGAGCAGTTCTTC. Full variable domain (remainder filled in from reference TRBV5-4 and TRBJ2-1): ETGVTQSPTHLIKTRGQQVTLRCSSQSGHNTVSWYQQALGQGPQFIFQYYREEENGRGNFPPRFSGLQFPNYSSELNVNALELDDSALYLCASSLMTGQVNEQFFGPGTRLTVL.

The V call is TRBV6-5, the J call TRBJ1-2; a weak D match, TRBD1 (5 bases). V was pared by 7 bases and J by 8 bases, with 17 bases between. This CDR3 region has 13 residues. Germline CDR1 reads MNHEY; CDR2 reads SVGAGI. The CDR3 DNA reads as TGTGCCAGCAAGGTCCAGGGTGGGTACGGCTACACCTTC. Protein: CASKVQGGYGYTF.

This clone was seen a single time. The V call is TRBV6-5, the J call TRBJ2-7, with TRBD1 matching 8 bases. This CDR3 has 13 amino acids. Looked up from germline, CDR1 is MNHEY and CDR2 is SVGAGI. V lost 5 bases to trimming and J lost 7 bases; unmatched junction nucleotides: 7. The CDR3 loop reads CASSRTGTGEQYF. The CDR3 DNA reads as TGTGCCAGCAGTAGGACAGGGACGGGAGAGCAGTACTTC.

The chain has TRBV19 and TRBJ2-1; 9 bases are shared with TRBD2. The V gene's germline CDR1 is LNHDA and CDR2 SQIVND (reference sequence). The V gene end was trimmed by 5 bases and the J gene end by 8 bases; junction bases not matched to a gene: 19. CDR3 length: 18 residues. The CDR3 bases are TGTGCCAGTAGTCGGCTGACAGCCGGGACTAGCCTAAACCATGAGCAGTTCTTC. Encoded protein: CASSRLTAGTSLNHEQFF. The complete variable domain, with remaining parts taken from reference TRBV19 and TRBJ2-1, reads DGGITQSPKYLFRKEGQNVTLSCEQNLNHDAMYWYRQDPGQGLRLIYYSQIVNDFQKGDIAEGYSVSREKKESFPLTVTSAQKNPTAFYLCASSRLTAGTSLNHEQFFGPGTRLTVL.

This chain connects TRBV4-1 to TRBJ1-5; 11 nucleotides line up with TRBD1. Trimming cost V 3 bases and J 6 bases; bases outside gene matches: 4. This CDR3 comprises 15 residues. Germline V lookup: CDR1 MGHRA, CDR2 YSYEKL. The CDR3 sequence is CASSQGTGGPQPQHF. The CDR3 DNA reads TGCGCCAGCAGCCAGGGGACAGGGGGACCTCAGCCCCAGCATTTT.

The chain is built from TRBV27 and TRBJ1-6; tentative D call: TRBD1 (6 bases). Deletions cut 5 bases from V and 0 bases from J, with 23 bases between. The CDR3 is 20 amino acids. Germline CDR1 MNHEY, CDR2 SMNVEV (reference sequence). The CDR3 sequence is CASSPHDTGYGSSYNSPLHF. As DNA, the CDR3 is TGTGCCAGCAGTCCTCATGACACAGGGTATGGGAGCTCCTATAATTCACCCCTCCACTTT.

The chain couples TRBV11-2 to TRBJ2-2, with 7 nucleotides matching TRBD1. The CDR3 covers 16 residues. After removal of 5 bases from V and 0 bases from J, the junction contained 6 bases not matched to a gene. From germline, CDR1 is SGHAT and CDR2 FQNNGV. Written as DNA, the CDR3 is TGTGCCAGCAGCACCCGCCAGGGGGCGAACACCGGGGAGCTGTTTTTT. Translation: CASSTRQGANTGELFF.

The chain has TRBV5-5 and TRBJ2-3, with 8 bases identical to TRBD2. V shed 3 bases, J shed 6 bases, and the junction held 12 bases outside the gene matches. The CDR3 runs to 16 residues. CDR1 is SGHKS and CDR2 is YYEKEE in the germline V gene (reference sequence). CDR3 nucleotide sequence: TGTGCCAGCAGCTCGGGACTGGGGACTAGTGTGGATACGCAGTATTTT. Translating gives CASSSGLGTSVDTQYF.

CDR3 coding DNA: TGTGCCAGCAAAAGACAAGCCGCTAACTATGGCTACACCTTC. Translated, it gives CASKRQAANYGYTF. J is TRBJ1-2 and V is TRBV6-5, with D hard to call. There are 14 residues in the CDR3. The V end lost 7 bases, the J end lost 0 bases, and 12 bases lay between the germline ends. CDR1 and CDR2 from the germline V gene are MNHEY and SVGAGI.

This sequence joins TRBV24-1 and TRBJ2-5, with 8 nucleotides matching TRBD1. The CDR3 is 14 amino acids. The germline gives CDR1 KGHDR, CDR2 SFDVKD. After removal of 8 bases from V and 5 bases from J, the junction contained 9 bases not matched to a gene. The CDR3 DNA reads as TGTGCCACCATCCCGAGGACAGGGCGTGAGACCCAGTACTTC. Encoded protein: CATIPRTGRETQYF.

The chain carries TRBV7-6 and TRBJ2-1; D is ambiguous. Trimming shortened V by 2 bases and J by 0 bases, and 8 bases separated the two germline ends. Germline lookup yields CDR1 SGHVS and CDR2 FNYEAQ. The CDR3 totals 15 residues. The chain's CDR3 is CASSLLPSSYNEQFF. DNA of the CDR3: TGTGCCAGCAGCTTACTACCGAGCTCCTACAATGAGCAGTTCTTC.

The chain has TRBV27 and TRBJ1-2; 10 bases are a match to TRBD1. V gave up 7 bases and J gave up 4 bases; unmatched junction bases: 15. The length of the CDR3 is 17 residues. Germline V gene lookup returns CDR1 MNHEY and CDR2 SMNVEV (reference sequence). CDR3 in amino acids: CASMALKTGGFGYGYTF. The CDR3 DNA follows: TGTGCCAGCATGGCCCTGAAGACAGGGGGCTTCGGCTATGGCTACACCTTC.

J is TRBJ1-1 and V is TRBV7-2; 8 nucleotides match TRBD1. The V and J ends lost 3 bases and 4 bases, in that order; junction bases with no gene match: 7. The CDR3 is made up of 15 amino acids. Germline-derived CDR1 and CDR2 are SGHTA and FQGNSA. CDR3 DNA sequence: TGTGCCAGCAGCTTTAGCTCCAGGGGGCTCACTGAAGCTTTCTTT. Translated, it gives CASSFSSRGLTEAFF.